This T cell receptor beta chain was identified in a study of T cell changes during pregnancy in multiple sclerosis. V shed 4 bases and J shed 7 bases, with 14 bases lying between them. Germline values: CDR1 MNHNY, CDR2 SVGAGI (reference sequence). The CDR3 runs to 14 residues. The repertoire was sequenced with immunoSEQ multiplex PCR; TCRdb's copy has only in-frame clones and lacks some. The data hold about 39,000 clones, with about 88% observed a single time. This clonotype originated in a female donor with multiple sclerosis, enrolled in a pregnancy study. The sample consisted of CD8+ T cells from peripheral blood mononuclear cells, taken in the first trimester of pregnancy. The chain is built from TRBV6-6 and TRBJ2-1; TRBD2 is a possible D gene (5 bases). CDR3 coding DNA: TGTGCCAGCAGTTGGAGCGGCCTAGGGAATGAGCAGTTCTTC. Protein product: CASSWSGLGNEQFF.